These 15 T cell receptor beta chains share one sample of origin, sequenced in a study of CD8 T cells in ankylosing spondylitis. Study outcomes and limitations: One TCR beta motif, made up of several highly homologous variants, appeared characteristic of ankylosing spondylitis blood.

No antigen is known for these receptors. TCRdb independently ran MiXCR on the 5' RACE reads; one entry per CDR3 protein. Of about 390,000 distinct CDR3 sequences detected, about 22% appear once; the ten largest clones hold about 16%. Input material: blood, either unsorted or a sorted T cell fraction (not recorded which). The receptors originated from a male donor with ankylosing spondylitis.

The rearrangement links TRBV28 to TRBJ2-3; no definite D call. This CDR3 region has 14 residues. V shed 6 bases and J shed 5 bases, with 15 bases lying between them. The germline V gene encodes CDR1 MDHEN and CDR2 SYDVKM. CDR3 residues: CASSSTIRQDTQYF. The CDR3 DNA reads TGTGCCAGCAGCTCTACCATCAGGCAAGATACGCAGTATTTT.

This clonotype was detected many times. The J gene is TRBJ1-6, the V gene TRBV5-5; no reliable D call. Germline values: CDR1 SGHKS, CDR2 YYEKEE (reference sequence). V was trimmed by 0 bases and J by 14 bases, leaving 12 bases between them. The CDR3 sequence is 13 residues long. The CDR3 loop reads CASSLDNFLSLHF. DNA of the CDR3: TGTGCCAGCAGCTTGGATAATTTCCTCTCCCTCCACTTT.

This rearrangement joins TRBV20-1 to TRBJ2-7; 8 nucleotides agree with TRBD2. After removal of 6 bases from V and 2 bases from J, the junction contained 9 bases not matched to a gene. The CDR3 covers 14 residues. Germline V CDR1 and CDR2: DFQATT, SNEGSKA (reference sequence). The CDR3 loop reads CSAASGGRAYEQYF. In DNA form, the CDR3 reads TGCAGTGCCGCGTCGGGAGGGAGAGCCTACGAGCAGTACTTC.

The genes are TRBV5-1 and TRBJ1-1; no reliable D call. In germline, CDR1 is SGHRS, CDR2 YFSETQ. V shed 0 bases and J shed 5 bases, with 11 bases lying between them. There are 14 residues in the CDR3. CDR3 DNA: TGCGCCAGCAGCTTGGGACCTTATCAAACTGAAGCTTTCTTT. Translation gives CASSLGPYQTEAFF. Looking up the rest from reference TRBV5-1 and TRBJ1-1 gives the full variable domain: KAGVTQTPRYLIKTRGQQVTLSCSPISGHRSVSWYQQTPGQGLQFLFEYFSETQRNKGNFPGRFSGRQFSNSRSEMNVSTLELGDSALYLCASSLGPYQTEAFFGQGTRLTVV.

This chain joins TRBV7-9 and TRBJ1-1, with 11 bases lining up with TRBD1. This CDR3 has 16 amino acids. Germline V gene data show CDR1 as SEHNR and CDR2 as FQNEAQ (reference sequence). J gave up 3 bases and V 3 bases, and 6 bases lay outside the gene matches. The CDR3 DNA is TGTGCCAGCAGCTTGAGGGACAGGGGGTCGGACACTGAAGCTTTCTTT. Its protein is CASSLRDRGSDTEAFF. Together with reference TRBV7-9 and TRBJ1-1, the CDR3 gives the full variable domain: DTGVSQNPRHKITKRGQNVTFRCDPISEHNRLYWYRQTLGQGPEFLTYFQNEAQLEKSRLLSDRFSAERPKGSFSTLEIQRTEQGDSAMYLCASSLRDRGSDTEAFFGQGTRLTVV.

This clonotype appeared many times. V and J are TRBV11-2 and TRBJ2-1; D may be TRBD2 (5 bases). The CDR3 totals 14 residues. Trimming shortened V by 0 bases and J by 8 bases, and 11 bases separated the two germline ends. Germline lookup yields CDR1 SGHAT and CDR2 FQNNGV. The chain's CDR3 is CASSLDLGVYEQFF. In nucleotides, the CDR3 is TGTGCCAGCAGCTTAGATCTCGGGGTTTATGAGCAGTTCTTC.

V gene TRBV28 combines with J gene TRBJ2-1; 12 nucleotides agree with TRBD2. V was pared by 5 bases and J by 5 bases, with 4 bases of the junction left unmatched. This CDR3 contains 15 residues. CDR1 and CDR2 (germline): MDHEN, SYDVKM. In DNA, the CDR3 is TGTGCCAGCAGTCTAGCGGGAGGGCAGAACAATGAGCAGTTCTTC. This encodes CASSLAGGQNNEQFF.

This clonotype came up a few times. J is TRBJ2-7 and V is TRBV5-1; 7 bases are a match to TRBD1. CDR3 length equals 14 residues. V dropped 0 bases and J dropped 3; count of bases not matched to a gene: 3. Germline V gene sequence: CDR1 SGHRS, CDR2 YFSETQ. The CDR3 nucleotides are TGCGCCAGCAGCTTGGGGGCAGGGGGCTACGAGCAGTACTTC. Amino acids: CASSLGAGGYEQYF.

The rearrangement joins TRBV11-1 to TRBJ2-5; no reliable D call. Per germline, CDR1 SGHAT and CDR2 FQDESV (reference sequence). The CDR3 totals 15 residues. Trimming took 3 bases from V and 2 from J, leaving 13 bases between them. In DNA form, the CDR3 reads TGTGCCAGCAGCTTTGGGTCGCGGCAGCAAGAGACCCAGTACTTC. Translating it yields CASSFGSRQQETQYF.

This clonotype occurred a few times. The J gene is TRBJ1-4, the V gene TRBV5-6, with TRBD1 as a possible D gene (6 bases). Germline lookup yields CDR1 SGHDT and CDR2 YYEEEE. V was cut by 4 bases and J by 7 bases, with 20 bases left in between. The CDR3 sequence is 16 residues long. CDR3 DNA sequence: TGTGCCAGCAGCCCCTGGGGGGGCGGAAGGGGTGAAAAACTGTTTTTT. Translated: CASSPWGGGRGEKLFF.

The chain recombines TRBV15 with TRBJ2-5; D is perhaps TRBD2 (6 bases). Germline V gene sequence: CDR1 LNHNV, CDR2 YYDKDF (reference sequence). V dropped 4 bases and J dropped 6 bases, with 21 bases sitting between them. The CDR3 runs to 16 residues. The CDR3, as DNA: TGTGCCACCAGCAAAAGACTAGTTGGGGCTTTGCAGACCCAGTACTTC. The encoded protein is CATSKRLVGALQTQYF.

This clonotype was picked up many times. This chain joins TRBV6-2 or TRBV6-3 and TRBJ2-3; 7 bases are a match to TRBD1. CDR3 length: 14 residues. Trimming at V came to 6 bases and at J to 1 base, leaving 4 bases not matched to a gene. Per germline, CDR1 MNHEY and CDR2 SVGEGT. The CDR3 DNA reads TGTGCCAGCAGAGACGGACAGGGCACAGATACGCAGTATTTT. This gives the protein CASRDGQGTDTQYF.

The CDR3 DNA sequence: TGTGCCAGCACCAACCTCGGACTAGCGTCCCGAAGCTCCTACAATGAGCAGTTCTTC. This translates into CASTNLGLASRSSYNEQFF. The chain has TRBV6-2 or TRBV6-3 and TRBJ2-1; 9 bases fit TRBD2. CDR1 and CDR2 (germline): MNHEY, SVGEGT. CDR3 length equals 19 residues. The trim removed 7 bases at V and 0 bases at J, leaving 16 bases unmatched.

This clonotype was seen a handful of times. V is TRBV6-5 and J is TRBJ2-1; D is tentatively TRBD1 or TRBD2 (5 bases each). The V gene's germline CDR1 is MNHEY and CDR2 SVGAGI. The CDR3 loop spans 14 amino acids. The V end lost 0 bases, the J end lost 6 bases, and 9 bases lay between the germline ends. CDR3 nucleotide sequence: TGTGCCAGCAGTTACTCGGGACGACGCAATGAGCAGTTCTTC. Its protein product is CASSYSGRRNEQFF.

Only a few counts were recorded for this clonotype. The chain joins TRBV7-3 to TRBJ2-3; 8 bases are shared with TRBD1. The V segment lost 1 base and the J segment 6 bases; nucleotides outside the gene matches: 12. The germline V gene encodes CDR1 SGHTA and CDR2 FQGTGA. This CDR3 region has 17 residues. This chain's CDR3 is CASSLSAVTGVADTQYF. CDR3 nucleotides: TGTGCCAGCAGCTTAAGTGCTGTGACAGGGGTAGCGGATACGCAGTATTTT.